This is a list of T cell receptor beta chains from one sample in a study of regulatory T cells in long-lasting Graves disease. TCRdb used MiXCR to reprocess the multiplex PCR reads, holding one entry per CDR3 protein. The data show about 460,000 distinct CDR3 sequences, 20% to 25% seen once. This specimen was peripheral blood mononuclear cells (PBMCs), taken when the disease was refractory, from a patient treated with antithyroid drugs. Every receptor here comes from a female donor with Graves disease. Each CDR3 is given with its conserved first and last residue. Each record gives: J gene, D gene, V gene, clone size, CDR3 DNA, CDR3 protein. The D gene is left open where the match is weak. Clone size appears in some rows only: once, few, many, or a class for an expanded clone.

J: TRBJ1-5; D: NA; V: TRBV30; size: few; DNA: TGTGCCTGGGCCAGGGCGAGTGGCAATCAGCCCCAGCATTTT; CDR3: CAWARASGNQPQHF
J: TRBJ2-7; D: TRBD2; V: TRBV19; size: NA; DNA: TGTGCCAGTAGTATGGGGACTAGCGTTTCCTACGAGCAGTACTTC; CDR3: CASSMGTSVSYEQYF
J: TRBJ2-4; D: TRBD2; V: TRBV3-1; size: many; DNA: TGTGCCAGCAGCCAACGGGCTAGCGGGGAGTACATTCAGTACTTC; CDR3: CASSQRASGEYIQYF
J: TRBJ1-1; D: TRBD1; V: TRBV6-1; size: NA; DNA: TGTGCCAGCCGACGGTGGGACAGGGAAACTGAAGCTTTCTTT; CDR3: CASRRWDRETEAFF
J: TRBJ2-7; D: NA; V: TRBV19; size: NA; DNA: TGTGCCAGTAGTATCAGTAGCGCCTACGAGCAGTACTTC; CDR3: CASSISSAYEQYF
J: TRBJ2-1; D: NA; V: TRBV4-1; size: NA; DNA: TGCGCCAGCAGCTGGCCGCGCGCCGATGAGCAGTTCTTC; CDR3: CASSWPRADEQFF
J: TRBJ1-1; D: NA; V: TRBV30; size: NA; DNA: TGTGCCTGGTCGGCAGGCCGGATCACTGAAGCTTTCTTT; CDR3: CAWSAGRITEAFF
J: TRBJ2-7; D: TRBD1; V: TRBV11-2; size: NA; DNA: TGTGCCAGCAGCGCGGGGACAGGGGGTACTAACTACGAGCAGTACTTC; CDR3: CASSAGTGGTNYEQYF
J: TRBJ2-5; D: NA; V: TRBV27; size: many; DNA: TGTGCCAGCAGTTTCGAGAGAGGGGAGACCCAGTACTTC; CDR3: CASSFERGETQYF
J: TRBJ1-2; D: TRBD1; V: TRBV12-3/TRBV12-4; size: many; DNA: TGTGCCAGCAGACAGACAGGGGATCATGGCTACACCTTC; CDR3: CASRQTGDHGYTF
J: TRBJ2-7; D: TRBD1; V: TRBV6-1; size: many; DNA: TGTGCCAGCGGGACAGGGCTCGCCTACGAGCAGTACTTC; CDR3: CASGTGLAYEQYF
J: TRBJ2-7; D: NA; V: TRBV6-9; size: many; DNA: TGTGCCAGCAGTTACTCCAGGTTGTACGAGCAGTACTTC; CDR3: CASSYSRLYEQYF
J: TRBJ2-5; D: TRBD1; V: TRBV3-1; size: NA; DNA: TGTGCCAGCAGGCCGGGGACAGGGGGCATAGAGACCCAGTACTTC; CDR3: CASRPGTGGIETQYF
J: TRBJ1-1; D: NA; V: TRBV28; size: many; DNA: TGTGCCAGCAGTTTTCAGGTGAGGACTGAAGCTTTCTTT; CDR3: CASSFQVRTEAFF
J: TRBJ2-7; D: TRBD1; V: TRBV30; size: few; DNA: TGTGCCTGGACCGGGGACAGGGGGCCCGAGCAGTACTTC; CDR3: CAWTGDRGPEQYF
J: TRBJ2-7; D: TRBD2; V: TRBV20-1; size: few; DNA: TGCAGTGCTAGAGATCTCGGGGGGGATTACGAGCAGTACTTC; CDR3: CSARDLGGDYEQYF
J: TRBJ2-7; D: NA; V: TRBV7-8; size: NA; DNA: TGTGCCAGCAGCTTAGCGGGGTTCTCCTACGAGCAGTACTTC; CDR3: CASSLAGFSYEQYF
J: TRBJ2-2; D: TRBD2; V: TRBV6-1; size: few; DNA: TGTGCCAGCAGTGAAAATTCGGCTAGCGGCGGGGAGCTGTTTTTT; CDR3: CASSENSASGGELFF
J: TRBJ2-7; D: NA; V: TRBV28; size: many; DNA: TGTGCCAGCTCCCGGGGGTTGCCCTACGAGCAGTACTTC; CDR3: CASSRGLPYEQYF
J: TRBJ1-1; D: TRBD1; V: TRBV28; size: many; DNA: TGTGCCAGCAGTTCCTCGGAGGGGGCAAGAGGGGCTTTCTTT; CDR3: CASSSSEGARGAFF
J: TRBJ2-7; D: TRBD1; V: TRBV27; size: many; DNA: TGTGCCAGCAGTTTCGGGCAGGGGGCTTCCTACGAGCAGTACTTC; CDR3: CASSFGQGASYEQYF
J: TRBJ2-2; D: TRBD2; V: TRBV7-3; size: many; DNA: TGTGCCAGCAGCTTGGCGCTAGCGGGGGCGAACACCGGGGAGCTGTTTTTT; CDR3: CASSLALAGANTGELFF
J: TRBJ2-7; D: NA; V: TRBV5-1; size: many; DNA: TGTGCCAGCAGTCTGTCCGGGACGGTCTACGAGCAGTACTTC; CDR3: CASSLSGTVYEQYF
J: TRBJ2-7; D: TRBD2; V: TRBV9; size: few; DNA: TGTGCCAGCTCACCGTCGACTAGCGGGTCTGGCTACGAGCAGTACTTC; CDR3: CASSPSTSGSGYEQYF
J: TRBJ2-2; D: TRBD2; V: TRBV11-1; size: many; DNA: TGTGCCAGCAGCTTATACGGGCTAGCGGGGGGTACCGGGGAGCTGTTTTTT; CDR3: CASSLYGLAGGTGELFF
J: TRBJ2-1; D: NA; V: TRBV28; size: NA; DNA: TGTGCCAGCAGTCTACCTACAGGGCGGGATGAGCAGTTCTTC; CDR3: CASSLPTGRDEQFF
J: TRBJ1-2; D: NA; V: TRBV25-1; size: many; DNA: TGTGCCAGCAGTGGGTTTGGCAACTATGGCTACACCTTC; CDR3: CASSGFGNYGYTF
J: TRBJ2-7; D: NA; V: TRBV7-2; size: NA; DNA: TGTGCCAGCAGTCCCGTGGGCGGGACGGTAGGCTACGAGCAGTACTTC; CDR3: CASSPVGGTVGYEQYF
J: TRBJ2-3; D: NA; V: TRBV10-3; size: NA; DNA: TGTGCCATCAGTGAGTCCAGTCGGACCGCAGATACGCAGTATTTT; CDR3: CAISESSRTADTQYF
J: TRBJ1-5; D: NA; V: TRBV19; size: NA; DNA: TGTGCCACCTCGACTGCGAGGCCGCCCCAGCATTTT; CDR3: CATSTARPPQHF
J: TRBJ1-5; D: NA; V: TRBV12-3/TRBV12-4; size: many; DNA: TGTGCCAGCAGTTTTCGGCGCGTCGGGCTCAATCAGCCCCAGCATTTT; CDR3: CASSFRRVGLNQPQHF
J: TRBJ2-3; D: NA; V: TRBV2; size: NA; DNA: TGTGCCAGCGTGTGGGCAGGAGGGACAGATACGCAGTATTTT; CDR3: CASVWAGGTDTQYF
J: TRBJ2-1; D: TRBD2; V: TRBV11-1; size: NA; DNA: TGTGCCAGCAGCTTAGAACCTAGCGGGATGTTTATAAACAATGAGCAGTTCTTC; CDR3: CASSLEPSGMFINNEQFF
J: TRBJ1-2; D: TRBD1; V: TRBV30; size: few; DNA: TGTGCCTGGAGGGTGACAGGGATCGGCGGCTACACCTTC; CDR3: CAWRVTGIGGYTF
J: TRBJ2-7; D: NA; V: TRBV20-1; size: many; DNA: TGCAGTGCTAGTGCGGCGGGCTACGAGCAGTACTTC; CDR3: CSASAAGYEQYF
J: TRBJ2-2; D: TRBD2; V: TRBV10-3; size: few; DNA: TGTGCCATCAGTGAGTATAGCGGGGCCGCGAACACCGGGGAGCTGTTTTTT; CDR3: CAISEYSGAANTGELFF
J: TRBJ2-7; D: TRBD2; V: TRBV12-3/TRBV12-4; size: many; DNA: TGTGCCAGCAGTTTAATGAATAGCGGGAGATACGAGCAGTACTTC; CDR3: CASSLMNSGRYEQYF
J: TRBJ1-5; D: NA; V: TRBV7-2; size: many; DNA: TGTGCCAGCAGCTTAGTAGGGGGGGATCAGCCCCAGCATTTT; CDR3: CASSLVGGDQPQHF
J: TRBJ2-2; D: NA; V: TRBV7-2; size: few; DNA: TGTGCCAGCAACCTGGGGGCGCGCACCGGGGAGCTGTTTTTT; CDR3: CASNLGARTGELFF
J: TRBJ1-4; D: TRBD1; V: TRBV19; size: NA; DNA: TGTGCCAGTAGTGATGACAGGGGTGCAACTAATGAAAAACTGTTTTTT; CDR3: CASSDDRGATNEKLFF
J: TRBJ2-7; D: TRBD1; V: TRBV19; size: NA; DNA: TGTGCCAGTAGTGCCCTGACCGGGACAGGGGTCCCCTACGAGCAGTACTTC; CDR3: CASSALTGTGVPYEQYF
J: TRBJ1-1; D: NA; V: TRBV19; size: NA; DNA: TGTGCCAGTAGTATAGATCCGGCAGACGGGAACACTGAAGCTTTCTTT; CDR3: CASSIDPADGNTEAFF
J: TRBJ2-5; D: NA; V: TRBV28; size: many; DNA: TGTGCCAGCAGTCCAGCAGGGATAGAAGAGACCCAGTACTTC; CDR3: CASSPAGIEETQYF
J: TRBJ1-3; D: NA; V: TRBV9; size: few; DNA: TGTGCCAGCAGCGTAGGGACAAGCTCTGGAAACACCATATATTTT; CDR3: CASSVGTSSGNTIYF
J: TRBJ1-2; D: TRBD1; V: TRBV6-5; size: many; DNA: TGTGCCAGCAGTTTCACGACCGCCGGGACAGGGCCTTATGGCTACACCTTC; CDR3: CASSFTTAGTGPYGYTF
J: TRBJ2-7; D: TRBD1; V: TRBV28; size: many; DNA: TGTGCCAGCAGTACCGGACAGGGGGCCTACGAGCAGTACTTC; CDR3: CASSTGQGAYEQYF
J: TRBJ1-2; D: NA; V: TRBV18; size: few; DNA: TGTGCCAGCGCCGAGACGGGAATTTATGGCTACACCTTC; CDR3: CASAETGIYGYTF
J: TRBJ2-2; D: NA; V: TRBV7-2; size: many; DNA: TGTGCCAGCAGCTTCGGTGCCCCAGCCGGGGAGCTGTTTTTT; CDR3: CASSFGAPAGELFF
J: TRBJ2-7; D: NA; V: TRBV28; size: many; DNA: TGTGCCAGCAGTCTTAGCCCAGACTGGGGTGGGTACGAGCAGTACTTC; CDR3: CASSLSPDWGGYEQYF
J: TRBJ2-2; D: TRBD2; V: TRBV5-6; size: NA; DNA: TGTGCCAGCAGCGAGCTAGCGGGGGGGTTGACCGGGGAGCTGTTTTTT; CDR3: CASSELAGGLTGELFF
J: TRBJ1-4; D: NA; V: TRBV7-2; size: many; DNA: TGTGCCAGCAGCTCAAGAGAGAAAAAACTGTTTTTT; CDR3: CASSSREKKLFF
J: TRBJ2-5; D: TRBD1; V: TRBV20-1; size: few; DNA: TGCAGTCCTACTCGGACAGGCCAAGAGACCCAGTACTTC; CDR3: CSPTRTGQETQYF
J: TRBJ2-7; D: NA; V: TRBV20-1; size: NA; DNA: TGCAGTGCTAGTCTACAGTCCTACGAGCAGTACTTC; CDR3: CSASLQSYEQYF
J: TRBJ2-2; D: NA; V: TRBV29-1; size: NA; DNA: TGCAGCGTTGAGAGGCAGGGGAGCGGGGAGCTGTTTTTT; CDR3: CSVERQGSGELFF
J: TRBJ2-3; D: TRBD2; V: TRBV15; size: NA; DNA: TGTGCCACCAGCAGGGCTAGCGGGAGGGCCGGAGATACGCAGTATTTT; CDR3: CATSRASGRAGDTQYF
J: TRBJ2-2; D: NA; V: TRBV29-1; size: NA; DNA: TGCAGCGTACGTAAGAACACCGGGGAGCTGTTTTTT; CDR3: CSVRKNTGELFF
J: TRBJ1-5; D: NA; V: TRBV28; size: many; DNA: TGTGCCAGCAGGCAATATAGCAATCAGCCCCAGCATTTT; CDR3: CASRQYSNQPQHF